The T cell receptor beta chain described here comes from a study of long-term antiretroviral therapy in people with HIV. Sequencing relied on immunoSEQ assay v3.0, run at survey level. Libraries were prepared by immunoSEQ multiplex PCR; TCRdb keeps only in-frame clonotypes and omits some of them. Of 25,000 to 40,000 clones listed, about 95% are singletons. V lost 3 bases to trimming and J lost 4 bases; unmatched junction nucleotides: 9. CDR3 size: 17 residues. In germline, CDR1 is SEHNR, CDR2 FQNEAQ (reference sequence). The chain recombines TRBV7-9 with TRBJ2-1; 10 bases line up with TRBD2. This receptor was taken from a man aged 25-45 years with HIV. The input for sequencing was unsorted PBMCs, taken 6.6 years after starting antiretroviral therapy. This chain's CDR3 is CASSFGRAGGFYNEQFF. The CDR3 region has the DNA TGTGCCAGCAGCTTCGGCCGAGCGGGAGGGTTTTACAATGAGCAGTTCTTC.